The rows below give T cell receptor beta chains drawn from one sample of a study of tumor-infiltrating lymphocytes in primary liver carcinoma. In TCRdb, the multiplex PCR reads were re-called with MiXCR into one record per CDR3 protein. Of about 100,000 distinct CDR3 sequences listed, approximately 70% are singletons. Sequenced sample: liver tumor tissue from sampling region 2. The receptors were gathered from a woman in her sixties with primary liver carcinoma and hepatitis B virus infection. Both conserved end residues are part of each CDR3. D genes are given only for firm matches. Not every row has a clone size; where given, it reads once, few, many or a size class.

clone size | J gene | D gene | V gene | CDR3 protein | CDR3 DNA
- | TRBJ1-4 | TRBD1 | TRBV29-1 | CSVSGGDGKLLF | TGCAGCGTCTCAGGGGGCGATGGAAAACTGCTTTTT
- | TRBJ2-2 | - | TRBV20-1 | CCARGGRDTGELFF | TGCTGTGCTAGGGGGGGCAGGGACACCGGGGAGCTGTTTTTT
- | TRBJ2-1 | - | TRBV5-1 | CAGNPRDPRHNEQFF | TGCGCCGGCAACCCTCGGGACCCGCGCCACAATGAGCAGTTCTTC
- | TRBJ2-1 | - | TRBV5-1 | CASSLATRGAYNEQFF | TGCGCCAGCAGCTTGGCCACAAGGGGGGCCTACAATGAGCAGTTCTTC
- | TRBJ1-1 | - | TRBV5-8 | CASSLGMAFDAFF | TGTGCCAGTAGCTTGGGGATGGCCTTTGATGCTTTCTTT
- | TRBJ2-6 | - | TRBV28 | CAGSPNPGDASGANVLTF | TGTGCCGGCAGTCCGAATCCAGGGGACGCCTCTGGGGCCAACGTCCTGACTTTC
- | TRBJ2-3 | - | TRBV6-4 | CASSERELSDTQYF | TGTGCCAGCAGTGAACGGGAGTTGTCAGATACGCAGTATTTT
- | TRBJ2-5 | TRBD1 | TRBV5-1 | CVNSADRALKYF | TGCGTCAACAGCGCGGACAGGGCCCTCAAGTACTTC
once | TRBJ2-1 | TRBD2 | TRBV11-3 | CASSLETSGKLVQFF | TGTGCCAGCAGCTTAGAAACTAGCGGGAAGCTTGTGCAGTTCTTT
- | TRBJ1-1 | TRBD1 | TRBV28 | CASMVQGDTEVFF | TGTGCCAGCATGGTTCAGGGGGACACTGAAGTTTTCTTT
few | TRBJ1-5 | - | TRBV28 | CASRIKDRFSNQPQHF | TGTGCCAGCAGAATAAAAGACAGGTTCAGCAATCAGCCCCAGCATTTT
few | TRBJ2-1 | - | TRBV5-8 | CASSSGRDNYNEQFF | TGTGCCAGCAGCTCCGGCAGGGATAACTACAATGAGCAGTTCTTC
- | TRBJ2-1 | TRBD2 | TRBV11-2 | CASSLTSGGTYNEQFF | TGTGCCAGCAGTTTAACTAGCGGGGGGACCTACAATGAGCAATTCTTC
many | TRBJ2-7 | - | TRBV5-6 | CASSGRAEQYF | TGTGCCAGCAGCGGACGGGCCGAGCAGTACTTC
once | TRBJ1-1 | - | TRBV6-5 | CASSLSLFTEAFF | TGTGCCAGCAGTTTGAGCCTGTTCACTGAAGCTTTCTTT
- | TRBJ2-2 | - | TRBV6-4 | CARVSGTAIHGELFF | TGTGCCAGGGTTAGCGGGACAGCCATCCACGGGGAGCTGTTTTTT
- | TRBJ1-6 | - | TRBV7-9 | CASGEGRETLHF | TGTGCCAGCGGCGAAGGGCGCGAGACCCTCCACTTT
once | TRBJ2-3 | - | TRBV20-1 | CSGPDNTDTQYF | TGCAGTGGGCCAGACAACACAGATACGCAGTATTTT
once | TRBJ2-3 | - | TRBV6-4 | CASTRDMQYF | TGTGCCAGCACCCGAGATATGCAGTATTTT
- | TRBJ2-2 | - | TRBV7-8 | CASSLEIGELFF | TGTGCCAGCAGCTTAGAGATAGGGGAGCTGTTTTTT
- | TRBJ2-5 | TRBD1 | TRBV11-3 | CASSLGRGGQAALYF | TGTGCCAGCAGCTTAGGTAGAGGGGGCCAAGCGGCCCTGTACTTC
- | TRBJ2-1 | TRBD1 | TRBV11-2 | CANSLRPGQRFYNKQFF | TGTGCCAACAGCTTACGACCGGGACAGAGATTCTACAATAAGCAATTCTTC
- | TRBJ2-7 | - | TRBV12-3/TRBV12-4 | CARSSRTHHGQYF | TGTGCCAGAAGTAGCCGGACCCACCACGGGCAGTACTTC
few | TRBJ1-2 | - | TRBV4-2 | CASSQEGYYNGYTF | TGTGCCAGCAGCCAAGAGGGGTATTACAATGGCTACACCTTC
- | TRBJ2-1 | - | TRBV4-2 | CASSQVLSGYNGQFF | TGTGCCAGCAGCCAAGTACTAAGCGGCTACAATGGGCAGTTCTTC
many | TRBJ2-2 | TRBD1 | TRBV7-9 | CASSRSGTGNTGELFF | TGTGCCAGCAGCAGATCCGGGACAGGGAACACCGGGGAGCTGTTTTTT
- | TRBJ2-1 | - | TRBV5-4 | CASIRSSSYNEQFF | TGTGCCAGCATCAGGAGTAGCTCCTACAATGAGCAGTTCTTC
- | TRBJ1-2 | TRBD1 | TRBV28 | CAGSLMGQNYGYTF | TGTGCCGGTAGTTTAATGGGACAGAACTATGGCTACACCTTC
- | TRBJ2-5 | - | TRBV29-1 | CSVLGDQETQYF | TGCAGTGTTTTGGGAGACCAAGAGACCCAGTACTTC
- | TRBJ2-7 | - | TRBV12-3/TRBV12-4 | CASSSWEGVYEKCF | TGTGCCAGCAGCTCATGGGAGGGGGTCTACGAGAAGTGCTTC
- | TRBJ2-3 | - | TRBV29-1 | CSAVFGQRTDTQYF | TGCAGCGCGGTGTTCGGACAGCGCACTGATACACAGTATTTT
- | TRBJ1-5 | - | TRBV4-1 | CASSRQDNQPQDF | TGCGCCAGCAGCCGTCAAGATAATCAGCCTCAGGATTTT
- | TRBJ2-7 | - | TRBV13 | CASIPGTGTYAQYF | TGTGCCAGCATCCCTGGGACGGGAACCTACGCGCAGTACTTC
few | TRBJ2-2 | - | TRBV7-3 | CASSLRGTGELFF | TGTGCCAGCAGCTTGAGGGGTACCGGGGAGCTGTTTTTT
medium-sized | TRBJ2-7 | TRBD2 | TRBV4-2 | CASSLGTSGRVNEQYF | TGTGCCAGCAGCCTCGGGACTAGCGGGAGGGTCAACGAGCAGTACTTC
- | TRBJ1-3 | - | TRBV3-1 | CASSTQSGNTIYF | TGTGCCAGCAGCACCCAGTCTGGAAACACCATATATTTT
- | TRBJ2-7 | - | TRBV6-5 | CASSYSMETVSYEQYF | TGTGCCAGCAGTTACTCGATGGAGACAGTCTCCTACGAGCAGTACTTC
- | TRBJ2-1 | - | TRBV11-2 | CASSLRPAKSGEQFF | TGTGCCAGCAGCCTTAGGCCAGCTAAGTCGGGTGAGCAGTTCTTC
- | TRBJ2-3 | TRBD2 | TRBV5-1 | CASSLSGRTSTDTQYF | TGCGCCAGCAGCTTATCCGGACGGACTAGTACAGATACGCAGTATTTT
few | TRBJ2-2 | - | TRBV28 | CAIRRTERNTGELFF | TGTGCCATTAGGCGGACAGAGAGAAACACCGGGGAGCTGTTTTTT
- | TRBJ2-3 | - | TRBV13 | CASGSPRGMSGTQYF | TGTGCCAGCGGCTCCCCTAGGGGGATGTCTGGTACGCAGTATTTT
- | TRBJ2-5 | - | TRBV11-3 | CVSSPNGVTQYF | TGTGTCAGCAGCCCGAACGGGGTGACCCAGTACTTC
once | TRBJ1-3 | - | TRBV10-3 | CAISDQAVNTIYF | TGTGCAATCAGTGATCAGGCTGTAAACACCATATATTTT
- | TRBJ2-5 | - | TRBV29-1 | CKAYYSALQETQYF | TGCAAGGCCTACTATTCGGCGTTACAAGAGACCCAGTACTTC
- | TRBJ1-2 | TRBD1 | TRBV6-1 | CASTAGTGGYYAGDYTF | TGTGCCAGCACCGCCGGGACAGGAGGATACTATGCTGGGGACTACACCTTC
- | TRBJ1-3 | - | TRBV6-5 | CASSRYQGSENTIYF | TGTGCCAGCAGTCGCTATCAGGGTTCTGAGAACACCATATATTTT
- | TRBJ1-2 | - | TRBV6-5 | CASSYVSNNGYTF | TGTGCCAGCAGTTACGTTTCGAACAATGGTTACACCTTC
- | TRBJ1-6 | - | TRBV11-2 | CASSLDPGWNTPLHF | TGTGCCAGCAGCTTAGATCCAGGGTGGAATACACCCCTCCACTTC
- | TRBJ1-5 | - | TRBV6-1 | CASSDFADSNRPQHF | TGTGCCAGCAGTGATTTTGCCGATAGCAATCGGCCCCAGCATTTT
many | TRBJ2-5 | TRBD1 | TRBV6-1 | CASSEGWGRGRETQYF | TGTGCCAGCAGTGAAGGGTGGGGCAGGGGGCGAGAGACCCAGTACTTC
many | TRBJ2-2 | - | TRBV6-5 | CASSSGVTGELFF | TGTGCCAGCAGTTCAGGGGTCACCGGGGAGCTGTTTTTT
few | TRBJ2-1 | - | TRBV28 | CASSLRGNEQFF | TGTGCCAGCAGTTTGCGTGGGAATGAGCAGTTCTTC
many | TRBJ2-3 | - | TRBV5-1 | CASSYETSRGMNTQYF | TGCGCCAGCAGCTACGAGACTTCCCGGGGTATGAATACGCAGTATTTT
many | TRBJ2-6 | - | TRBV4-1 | CASASHRVSGANVLTF | TGCGCCAGCGCCTCCCACAGGGTCTCTGGGGCCAACGTCCTGACTTTC
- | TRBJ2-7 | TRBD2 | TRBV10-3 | CAISTKPELAGNEQYF | TGCGCCATCAGTACCAAACCGGAACTAGCGGGAAACGAGCAGTACTTC
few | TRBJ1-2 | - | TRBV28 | CAGYGGTGRNGYTF | TGTGCCGGTTATGGAGGTACAGGGAGGAATGGCTACACCTTC
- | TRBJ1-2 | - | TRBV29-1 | CSVGGGQKDYGYAF | TGCAGTGTTGGGGGGGGACAAAAGGACTATGGCTACGCCTTC